The rows below give T cell receptor beta chains drawn from one sample of a study of Ad26.COV2.S vaccination and SARS-CoV-2 variants. Sequencing used immunoSEQ multiplex PCR; TCRdb keeps in-frame clones, though not all of them. The repertoire includes 380,000 or so clones, approximately 86% of them detected once, and over 8.5% sits in the top ten. Sequences were derived from peripheral blood, sampled in a trial of Ad26.COV2.S vaccine versus placebo. Source of these receptors: a person aged 18-65 years who received the Ad26.COV2.S COVID-19 vaccine or a placebo. The CDR3 runs from the conserved cysteine through the conserved F or W. D genes are given only for firm matches. Not all rows give a size; the values are once, few, many and, for expanded clones, a class.

d_gene: .
abundance: once
j_gene: TRBJ1-3
v_gene: TRBV6-5
CDR3aa: CASTLGLSSGNTIYF
CDR3nt: TGTGCCAGCACCCTGGGACTTTCCTCTGGAAACACCATATATTTT

d_gene: .
abundance: .
j_gene: TRBJ2-7
v_gene: TRBV28
CDR3aa: CASSLRVSSYEQYF
CDR3nt: TGTGCCAGCAGTTTAAGGGTTAGCTCCTACGAGCAGTACTTC

d_gene: TRBD2
abundance: .
j_gene: TRBJ2-1
v_gene: TRBV13
CDR3aa: CASSSLGIAGVDNEQFF
CDR3nt: TGTGCCAGCAGCTCCCTGGGGATAGCGGGAGTAGACAATGAGCAGTTCTTC

d_gene: .
abundance: .
j_gene: TRBJ2-1
v_gene: TRBV10-3
CDR3aa: CAISEAALLSYNEQFF
CDR3nt: TGTGCCATCAGTGAGGCAGCGCTACTCTCCTACAATGAGCAGTTCTTC

d_gene: TRBD2
abundance: .
j_gene: TRBJ2-2
v_gene: TRBV11-3
CDR3aa: CASSFSGVSTGELFF
CDR3nt: TGTGCCAGCAGCTTTAGCGGGGTGTCCACCGGGGAGCTGTTTTTT

d_gene: TRBD1
abundance: .
j_gene: TRBJ1-1
v_gene: TRBV3-1/TRBV3-2
CDR3aa: CASSPLGQGKTEAFF
CDR3nt: TGTGCCAGCAGCCCCCTAGGACAGGGGAAGACTGAAGCTTTCTTT

d_gene: .
abundance: .
j_gene: TRBJ2-2
v_gene: TRBV7-2
CDR3aa: CASSLEGQITSGELFF
CDR3nt: TGTGCCAGCAGCTTAGAGGGTCAAATTACCTCCGGGGAGCTGTTTTTT

d_gene: .
abundance: .
j_gene: TRBJ1-1
v_gene: TRBV6-4
CDR3aa: CASSAEGTNTEAFF
CDR3nt: TGTGCCAGCAGTGCTGAGGGGACGAACACTGAAGCTTTCTTT

d_gene: .
abundance: .
j_gene: TRBJ2-7
v_gene: TRBV5-5
CDR3aa: CASSLDVGRYYYEQYF
CDR3nt: TGTGCCAGCAGCTTGGATGTTGGCAGGTATTACTACGAGCAGTACTTC

d_gene: .
abundance: once
j_gene: TRBJ2-5
v_gene: TRBV2
CDR3aa: CASSEARQRETQYF
CDR3nt: TGTGCCAGCAGTGAAGCGAGGCAGAGGGAGACCCAGTACTTC

d_gene: TRBD1
abundance: .
j_gene: TRBJ1-5
v_gene: TRBV3-1/TRBV3-2
CDR3aa: CASSPGQGPQPQHF
CDR3nt: TGTGCCAGCAGCCCCGGACAGGGGCCCCAACCCCAGCATTTT

d_gene: TRBD1
abundance: .
j_gene: TRBJ1-3
v_gene: TRBV18
CDR3aa: CASSPQKQGAGNTIYF
CDR3nt: TGTGCCAGCTCACCCCAGAAACAGGGGGCTGGAAACACCATATATTTT

d_gene: TRBD1
abundance: .
j_gene: TRBJ1-6
v_gene: TRBV20-1
CDR3aa: CSASLRDRGSPLHF
CDR3nt: TGCAGTGCTAGTCTCCGGGACAGGGGATCACCCCTCCACTTT

d_gene: TRBD2
abundance: .
j_gene: TRBJ2-1
v_gene: TRBV5-5
CDR3aa: CASSLGVVGGPSYNEQFF
CDR3nt: TGTGCCAGCAGCTTGGGAGTCGTGGGAGGGCCTTCCTACAATGAGCAGTTCTTC

d_gene: .
abundance: .
j_gene: TRBJ1-4
v_gene: TRBV19
CDR3aa: CASSMDRGGRINEKLFF
CDR3nt: TGTGCCAGTAGTATGGACCGTGGCGGGAGGATAAATGAAAAACTGTTTTTT

d_gene: .
abundance: once
j_gene: TRBJ2-6
v_gene: TRBV9
CDR3aa: CASSFTSGPRSGANVLTF
CDR3nt: TGTGCCAGCAGCTTCACCAGCGGGCCCCGCTCTGGGGCCAACGTCCTGACTTTC

d_gene: TRBD1
abundance: .
j_gene: TRBJ1-5
v_gene: TRBV6-6
CDR3aa: CASQTAGTGNQPQHF
CDR3nt: TGTGCCTCCCAAACCGCCGGGACAGGGAATCAGCCCCAGCATTTT

d_gene: .
abundance: once
j_gene: TRBJ2-5
v_gene: TRBV28
CDR3aa: CASSLNLWAQETQYF
CDR3nt: TGTGCCAGCAGTTTAAATTTGTGGGCACAGGAGACCCAGTACTTC

d_gene: TRBD2
abundance: .
j_gene: TRBJ2-4
v_gene: TRBV4-2
CDR3aa: CASSQETSGGAFNIQYF
CDR3nt: TGTGCCAGCAGCCAAGAGACTAGCGGGGGGGCGTTTAACATTCAGTACTTC

d_gene: .
abundance: .
j_gene: TRBJ2-2
v_gene: TRBV15
CDR3aa: CATSRDGASATITGELFF
CDR3nt: TGTGCCACCAGCAGAGATGGGGCTAGCGCAACCATCACCGGGGAGCTGTTTTTT

d_gene: .
abundance: .
j_gene: TRBJ2-5
v_gene: TRBV19
CDR3aa: CADPLPGPPETQYF
CDR3nt: TGTGCAGACCCCCTCCCGGGACCGCCTGAGACCCAGTACTTC

d_gene: .
abundance: once
j_gene: TRBJ2-1
v_gene: TRBV18
CDR3aa: CASSPPGPTGYNEQFF
CDR3nt: TGTGCCAGCTCACCACCGGGACCCACGGGGTACAATGAGCAGTTCTTC

d_gene: .
abundance: .
j_gene: TRBJ1-3
v_gene: TRBV3-1/TRBV3-2
CDR3aa: CASSQNRAGNTIYF
CDR3nt: TGTGCCAGCAGCCAAAACAGGGCCGGAAACACCATATATTTT

d_gene: TRBD2
abundance: .
j_gene: TRBJ2-5
v_gene: TRBV18
CDR3aa: CASSPGLAGRETQYF
CDR3nt: TGTGCCAGCTCACCAGGACTAGCGGGGAGGGAGACCCAGTACTTC

d_gene: .
abundance: .
j_gene: TRBJ2-7
v_gene: TRBV19
CDR3aa: CASSAGGTTYEQYF
CDR3nt: TGTGCCAGTAGTGCGGGCGGGACCACCTACGAGCAGTACTTC

d_gene: .
abundance: .
j_gene: TRBJ2-5
v_gene: TRBV7-2
CDR3aa: CASSPRVLGETQYF
CDR3nt: TGTGCCAGCAGCCCCAGAGTCTTAGGGGAGACCCAGTACTTC

d_gene: .
abundance: .
j_gene: TRBJ2-7
v_gene: TRBV6-5
CDR3aa: CASIGTAPYEQYF
CDR3nt: TGTGCCAGCATTGGCACAGCCCCCTACGAGCAGTACTTC

d_gene: TRBD1
abundance: many
j_gene: TRBJ2-3
v_gene: TRBV6-1
CDR3aa: CASSEAPGQGADTQYF
CDR3nt: TGTGCCAGCAGTGAAGCGCCGGGACAGGGGGCAGATACGCAGTATTTT

d_gene: .
abundance: few
j_gene: TRBJ2-2
v_gene: TRBV5-1
CDR3aa: CASSLGQGGTGELFF
CDR3nt: TGCGCCAGCAGCTTAGGGCAGGGCGGGACCGGGGAGCTGTTTTTT

d_gene: .
abundance: few
j_gene: TRBJ1-6
v_gene: TRBV6-4
CDR3aa: CASSDRGNSPLHF
CDR3nt: TGTGCCAGCAGTGACAGGGGGAATTCACCCCTCCACTTT

d_gene: .
abundance: .
j_gene: TRBJ1-6
v_gene: TRBV27
CDR3aa: CASTPRVHNSPLHF
CDR3nt: TGTGCCAGCACCCCCAGGGTCCATAATTCACCCCTCCACTTT

d_gene: TRBD2
abundance: .
j_gene: TRBJ2-3
v_gene: TRBV29-1
CDR3aa: CSVDTTGGPDTQYF
CDR3nt: TGCAGCGTTGATACTACGGGGGGACCAGATACGCAGTATTTT

d_gene: .
abundance: once
j_gene: TRBJ2-5
v_gene: TRBV27
CDR3aa: CASSPSGLVQETQYF
CDR3nt: TGTGCCAGCAGCCCCTCGGGACTGGTCCAAGAGACCCAGTACTTC

d_gene: .
abundance: .
j_gene: TRBJ1-3
v_gene: TRBV28
CDR3aa: CASSPPGRAGNTIYF
CDR3nt: TGTGCCAGCAGCCCCCCGGGGCGGGCTGGAAACACCATATATTTT

d_gene: .
abundance: .
j_gene: TRBJ1-1
v_gene: TRBV6-5
CDR3aa: CASSYLAGNTEAFF
CDR3nt: TGTGCCAGCAGTTACCTAGCAGGTAACACTGAAGCTTTCTTT

d_gene: .
abundance: .
j_gene: TRBJ2-5
v_gene: TRBV7-2
CDR3aa: CASSLAPFLGETQYF
CDR3nt: TGTGCCAGCAGCTTAGCGCCCTTCCTGGGGGAGACCCAGTACTTC

d_gene: TRBD2
abundance: .
j_gene: TRBJ2-1
v_gene: TRBV6-5
CDR3aa: CASSRAGGPGEQFF
CDR3nt: TGTGCCAGCAGTCGGGCGGGAGGGCCTGGTGAGCAGTTCTTC

d_gene: TRBD1
abundance: .
j_gene: TRBJ2-7
v_gene: TRBV5-6
CDR3aa: CASSLGDRGLYEQYF
CDR3nt: TGTGCCAGCAGCTTGGGGGACAGGGGTCTTTACGAGCAGTACTTC

d_gene: .
abundance: .
j_gene: TRBJ2-3
v_gene: TRBV11-3
CDR3aa: CASSLASGTDDTQYF
CDR3nt: TGTGCCAGCAGCTTAGCTTCGGGAACGGACGATACGCAGTATTTT

d_gene: TRBD2
abundance: .
j_gene: TRBJ2-5
v_gene: TRBV6-5
CDR3aa: CASVLGGAGETQYF
CDR3nt: TGTGCCAGCGTCCTCGGGGGGGCCGGGGAGACCCAGTACTTC

d_gene: .
abundance: .
j_gene: TRBJ2-2
v_gene: TRBV5-1
CDR3aa: CASRRATINTGELFF
CDR3nt: TGCGCCAGCAGAAGAGCAACAATAAACACCGGGGAGCTGTTTTTT

d_gene: .
abundance: .
j_gene: TRBJ2-3
v_gene: TRBV6-5
CDR3aa: CASSSFPTDTQYF
CDR3nt: TGTGCCAGCAGTTCATTCCCCACAGATACGCAGTATTTT

d_gene: .
abundance: .
j_gene: TRBJ2-7
v_gene: TRBV5-4
CDR3aa: CASSLKGRGDEQYF
CDR3nt: TGTGCCAGCAGCTTGAAGGGGCGAGGTGACGAGCAGTACTTC

d_gene: .
abundance: .
j_gene: TRBJ1-4
v_gene: TRBV19
CDR3aa: CASSKGNSPFNEKLFF
CDR3nt: TGTGCCAGTAGTAAGGGGAACAGTCCATTTAATGAAAAACTGTTTTTT

d_gene: .
abundance: .
j_gene: TRBJ2-5
v_gene: TRBV3-1/TRBV3-2
CDR3aa: CASSQEPFSPETQYF
CDR3nt: TGTGCCAGCAGCCAAGAACCGTTCTCCCCAGAGACCCAGTACTTC

d_gene: TRBD2
abundance: .
j_gene: TRBJ2-5
v_gene: TRBV2
CDR3aa: CASKEGGGPTATQYF
CDR3nt: TGTGCCAGCAAGGAGGGCGGGGGGCCGACGGCGACCCAGTACTTC

d_gene: .
abundance: .
j_gene: TRBJ2-1
v_gene: TRBV11-2
CDR3aa: CASSRGGVNFNEQFF
CDR3nt: TGTGCCAGCAGCCGAGGGGGTGTAAATTTCAATGAGCAGTTCTTC

d_gene: .
abundance: once
j_gene: TRBJ2-7
v_gene: TRBV7-8
CDR3aa: CASSRKSHEQYF
CDR3nt: TGTGCCAGCAGCCGAAAGAGCCACGAGCAGTACTTC

d_gene: .
abundance: few
j_gene: TRBJ1-2
v_gene: TRBV7-9
CDR3aa: CASSLGDVAIYGYTF
CDR3nt: TGTGCCAGCAGCTTAGGTGACGTCGCCATCTATGGCTACACCTTC

d_gene: TRBD1
abundance: .
j_gene: TRBJ1-4
v_gene: TRBV28
CDR3aa: CASSWGTGGWETEKLFF
CDR3nt: TGTGCCAGCAGCTGGGGGACAGGGGGGTGGGAGACCGAAAAACTGTTTTTT

d_gene: .
abundance: .
j_gene: TRBJ2-7
v_gene: TRBV6-2/TRBV6-3
CDR3aa: CASSYRAWNEQYF
CDR3nt: TGTGCCAGCAGTTATCGGGCGTGGAACGAGCAGTACTTC